This is a list of T cell receptor beta chains from one sample in a study of T-cell reconstitution after alpha-beta-depleted transplantation in children. TCRdb passed the PCR reads through MiXCR, listing each CDR3 protein once. The sample lists roughly 500,000 distinct CDR3 sequences, 30% to 35% occurring once. The source was PBMCs from the stem cell graft donor, collected from the stem cell graft. The receptor source for this set is a human donor who donated a stem cell graft to a child with aplastic anemia. CDR3s include the opening cysteine and the closing phenylalanine or tryptophan. Each record gives: V gene, D gene, J gene, clone size, CDR3 DNA, CDR3 protein. A D gene is named only where the DNA matches it firmly. Clone size is given for some rows only: seen once, a few or many times, or a class if the clone is expanded.

TRBV4-3	TRBD1	TRBJ2-7	few	TGCGCCAGCAGCCAAGCTCCAGACAGGGAGACCTACGAGCAGTACTTC	CASSQAPDRETYEQYF
TRBV7-2	TRBD1	TRBJ2-7	few	TGTGCCAGCAGCCCACAGGGGCTCCTCCTGGGAGAGCAGTACTTC	CASSPQGLLLGEQYF
TRBV6-5	TRBD1	TRBJ2-1	few	TGTGCCAGCAGTTTAGAAGGACAGGGACGGAATGAGCAGTTCTTC	CASSLEGQGRNEQFF
TRBV5-1	-	TRBJ2-3	few	TGCGCCAGCAGCATCGAGACTCGCGCTAGCACAGATACGCAGTATTTT	CASSIETRASTDTQYF
TRBV5-4	-	TRBJ1-4	-	TGTGCCAGCAGCTTGACAGGAGCGGGATGGGCTAATGAAAAACTGTTTTTT	CASSLTGAGWANEKLFF
TRBV20-1	TRBD1	TRBJ2-4	-	TGCAGTGCCCCAAGGACCGGGACAGCAGCCAAAAACATTCAGTACTTC	CSAPRTGTAAKNIQYF
TRBV7-8	TRBD1	TRBJ1-2	-	TGTGCCAGCAGCTTCACACAGGGGTCTGGCTACACCTTC	CASSFTQGSGYTF
TRBV7-9	-	TRBJ2-5	few	TGTGCCAGCAGCTTAGCTTCTGCGGCGGAGACCCAGTACTTC	CASSLASAAETQYF
TRBV10-3	TRBD2	TRBJ2-3	few	TGTGCCATCAGTGGCCTAGCGGGAGGCCCTCCAGATACGCAGTATTTT	CAISGLAGGPPDTQYF
TRBV27	-	TRBJ1-1	-	TGTGCCAGCAGTCCACAGTCCATTGAGGGCACTGAAGCTTTCTTT	CASSPQSIEGTEAFF
TRBV7-2	-	TRBJ2-2	-	TGTGCCAGCAGCTTAGAGGGCACCCTCACCGGGGAGCTGTTTTTT	CASSLEGTLTGELFF
TRBV29-1	TRBD2	TRBJ2-1	few	TGCAGCGTTGAAGGTGCTAGCGGGAGGGCCCCCTACAATGAGCAGTTCTTC	CSVEGASGRAPYNEQFF
TRBV7-2	-	TRBJ2-3	-	TGTGCCAGCAGCTTAGGGGCTTATAACACAGATACGCAGTATTTT	CASSLGAYNTDTQYF
TRBV9	-	TRBJ2-3	-	TGTGCCAGCAGCGGGAGAGTGGGGGAGCCCACAGATACGCAGTATTTT	CASSGRVGEPTDTQYF
TRBV29-1	-	TRBJ1-2	-	TGCAGCGTTGATAACCCGGCAGACGAGTACTATGGCCACACCTTC	CSVDNPADEYYGHTF
TRBV20-1	TRBD1	TRBJ1-2	few	TGCAGTGCTAGAGCGGGACAGGGTACCTATGGCTACACCTTC	CSARAGQGTYGYTF
TRBV29-1	TRBD1	TRBJ1-4	few	TGCAGCGCCGGACAGGGAGAAAATGAAAAACTGTTTTTT	CSAGQGENEKLFF
TRBV12-3/TRBV12-4	-	TRBJ1-5	-	TGTGCCAGCAGTTTAGGAGGGTTAGGCCCCAATCAGCCCCAGCATTTT	CASSLGGLGPNQPQHF
TRBV29-1	-	TRBJ2-1	-	TGCAGCGGCCGCCTGACCCTAGGCGAGCAGTTCTTC	CSGRLTLGEQFF
TRBV20-1	-	TRBJ2-5	-	TGCAGTGCTAGAGATGTCAGGCACCAAGAGACCCAGTACTTC	CSARDVRHQETQYF
TRBV6-2/TRBV6-3	TRBD2	TRBJ2-1	-	TGTGCCAGCACCAACGTAGGCGGGAGGGCCGGGAATGAGCAGTTCTTC	CASTNVGGRAGNEQFF
TRBV6-1	-	TRBJ2-1	few	TGTGCCAGCCTTAAGTCCGGCAGGGAGAATGAGCAGTTCTTC	CASLKSGRENEQFF
TRBV29-1	TRBD1	TRBJ2-3	-	TGCAGCGTTGTCAGACGGACAGGGCTCGTCACAGATACGCAGTATTTT	CSVVRRTGLVTDTQYF
TRBV20-1	TRBD2	TRBJ2-1	once	TGCAGTGCTAGGACGGGGCTAGCGGGAGGGATCAATGAGCAGTTCTTC	CSARTGLAGGINEQFF
TRBV12-3/TRBV12-4	-	TRBJ1-6	many	TGTGCCAGCAGTTTGAGAGGGGGGGGAGGAACCAATTCACCCCTCCACTTT	CASSLRGGGGTNSPLHF
TRBV5-1	-	TRBJ2-1	-	TGCGCCAGCAGCCAACGTGGGGGCAACAATGAGCAGTTCTTC	CASSQRGGNNEQFF
TRBV19	-	TRBJ1-2	-	TGTGCCAGTAGTTCTAACCCTGGACAGATATCCTATGGCTACACCTTC	CASSSNPGQISYGYTF
TRBV29-1	TRBD1	TRBJ2-1	-	TGCAGCGTTGAGTCAGACAGGGGGTTTTATGAGCAGTTCTTC	CSVESDRGFYEQFF
TRBV6-5	-	TRBJ2-5	-	TGTGCCAGCAGTTTCCATCGACGGAGTAGGGAGACCCAGTACTTC	CASSFHRRSRETQYF
TRBV7-2	TRBD1	TRBJ1-2	-	TGTGCCAGCAGCTACGGACAGGGAGAATATGGCTACACCTTC	CASSYGQGEYGYTF
TRBV29-1	-	TRBJ2-1	many	TGCAGCGCCCCAGCCACCTACCTAAACTACAATGAGCAGTTCTTC	CSAPATYLNYNEQFF
TRBV29-1	TRBD1	TRBJ2-6	-	TGCAGCGTTGAAGTCCCCACGGCCGGGACAGGGTCCTCTGGGGCCAACGTCCTGACTTTC	CSVEVPTAGTGSSGANVLTF
TRBV5-5	TRBD2	TRBJ2-1	few	TGTGCCAGCAGCAACTTCCCGGGACTAGCGGGAGGGCTCAGGGAGCAGTTCTTC	CASSNFPGLAGGLREQFF
TRBV20-1	-	TRBJ1-1	few	TGCAGTGCTGTAGTTAGGGGCATGAACACTGAAGCTTTCTTT	CSAVVRGMNTEAFF
TRBV20-1	-	TRBJ2-3	-	TGCAGTGCCCGTCCGGGGGCGAGTACGCAGTATTTT	CSARPGASTQYF
TRBV10-3	-	TRBJ2-3	-	TGTGCCATCAGTGAGTGGGGAGATACGCAGTATTTT	CAISEWGDTQYF
TRBV19	-	TRBJ1-5	-	TGTGCCAGTATGGGAAGGAGCAATCAGCCCCAGCATTTT	CASMGRSNQPQHF
TRBV20-1	-	TRBJ1-1	few	TGCAGTGCTAGACAGGGATCGAACACTGAAGCTTTCTTT	CSARQGSNTEAFF
TRBV30	-	TRBJ1-5	-	TGTGCCTGGAGTGTACGGGGTCTCGGCAATCAGCCCCAGCATTTT	CAWSVRGLGNQPQHF
TRBV12-3/TRBV12-4	-	TRBJ2-1	few	TGTGCCACCTCACCCCTACGGGACGGTGAGCAGTTCTTC	CATSPLRDGEQFF
TRBV5-4	TRBD2	TRBJ2-2	few	TGTGCCAGCAGCTTGGCGGGACTAGTCACCGGGGAGCTGTTTTTT	CASSLAGLVTGELFF
TRBV29-1	-	TRBJ1-5	few	TGCAGCGCCCAGAGACCGGGTCAGCCCCAGCATTTT	CSAQRPGQPQHF
TRBV6-5	-	TRBJ1-1	few	TGTGCCAGCAGTTACCCCCCAGTGGAGAGGAACACTGAAGCTTTCTTT	CASSYPPVERNTEAFF
TRBV7-2	TRBD2	TRBJ2-2	-	TGTGCCAGCAGGCTAGCGGGAGGGCTGAACACCGGGGAGCTGTTTTTT	CASRLAGGLNTGELFF
TRBV20-1	-	TRBJ1-5	-	TGCAGTGCTAGAGAGCCTGAGGGGATCTATCAGCCCCAGCATTTT	CSAREPEGIYQPQHF
TRBV6-2/TRBV6-3	-	TRBJ2-3	few	TGTGCCAGCAGTTATGGTTCGGCAGCAACAGATACGCAGTATTTT	CASSYGSAATDTQYF
TRBV29-1	-	TRBJ1-2	-	TGCAGCGTGAGGAGGGGTAGGACAAGTGGCTACACCTTC	CSVRRGRTSGYTF
TRBV4-2	TRBD2	TRBJ2-1	-	TGTGCCAGCAGCCCGGGACTACCCTACAATGAGCAGTTCTTC	CASSPGLPYNEQFF
TRBV28	-	TRBJ2-4	few	TGTGCCAGCTGGGGCACACTAAGAGAGGGAAACATTCAGTACTTC	CASWGTLREGNIQYF
TRBV20-1	TRBD1	TRBJ1-2	-	TGCAGTCCTACCGGGACAGGGGCCTTGTGGGGCTTC	CSPTGTGALWGF
TRBV20-1	-	TRBJ1-4	few	TGCAGTGCTATTTTCGGACGGACGAAGGGGGCAACTAATGAAAAACTGTTTTTT	CSAIFGRTKGATNEKLFF
TRBV15	-	TRBJ2-6	-	TGTGCCACCAGCAACTTCGGGGGTGCCAACGTCCTGACTTTC	CATSNFGGANVLTF